Listed below are T cell receptor beta chains from one sample, sequenced in a study of blood T cell repertoires in COVID-19. Assay: immunoSEQ multiplex PCR; the TCRdb copy retains only in-frame clones and omits some. The top ten clones hold 5.5% to 8% of a sample with 190,000 or so clones, more than 75% of them seen once. Sample: peripheral blood. These receptors all stem from a man in his fifties or sixties who had recovered from COVID-19. Both conserved end residues are part of each CDR3. The D gene is left open where the match is weak. A row's size may be missing; if present it is once, few, many or a size class.

cdr3_nt cdr3_aa clone_size d_call j_call v_call
TGTGCCATCAGACCGGGACAGGGGACTAGCGGGAGGGTGTGGAACACCGGGGAGCTGTTTTTT CAIRPGQGTSGRVWNTGELFF . TRBD2 TRBJ2-2 TRBV10-3
TGTGCCAGCTCAGTACAGGACGCGGGAGATGAGCAGTTCTTC CASSVQDAGDEQFF . TRBD2 TRBJ2-1 TRBV18
TGCGCCAGCAGCCAAGATCGGGGTTGGCAAGGCTACACCTTC CASSQDRGWQGYTF few . TRBJ1-2 TRBV4-1
TGTGCCAGCAGTTTAAACGGGAACTATGGCTACACCTTC CASSLNGNYGYTF . . TRBJ1-2 TRBV12-3/TRBV12-4
TGTGCCAGCAGTTTATTTGCGGGGGTGAATGAGCAGTTCTTC CASSLFAGVNEQFF . TRBD2 TRBJ2-1 TRBV28
TGTGCCAGCTCACCGCTGCGGGTTAGGGCGATGAACACTGAAGCTTTCTTT CASSPLRVRAMNTEAFF . . TRBJ1-1 TRBV18
TGTGCCACCAGTGATTTCAGGGACACCGGGGAGCTGTTTTTT CATSDFRDTGELFF . . TRBJ2-2 TRBV24-1
TGTGCCAGCAGCAAAGGTCCCAGGAACACCGGGGAGCTGTTTTTT CASSKGPRNTGELFF few . TRBJ2-2 TRBV21-1
TGTGCCAGCAGGCTAGAGGGAGGCACTGAAGCTTTCTTT CASRLEGGTEAFF . . TRBJ1-1 TRBV6-5
TGTGCCAGCAGCCAAGACAGGAACGAGCAGTACTTC CASSQDRNEQYF . . TRBJ2-7 TRBV3-1/TRBV3-2
TGTGCCAGCAGTTCCGGACTTTATGCTTTCTTT CASSSGLYAFF . . TRBJ1-1 TRBV12-3/TRBV12-4
TGTGCCAGCAGTTTATCAGGGGGCTACGAGCAGTACTTC CASSLSGGYEQYF . . TRBJ2-7 TRBV27
TGTGCCAGCAGCACCGTCAGGGGAGATACGCAGTATTTT CASSTVRGDTQYF . . TRBJ2-3 TRBV7-2
TGTGCCAGCAGCCCAGGGGGCCCTACAACTAATGAAAAACTGTTTTTT CASSPGGPTTNEKLFF . TRBD1 TRBJ1-4 TRBV28
TGCGCCAGCAGCGGAGATGCCTACGAGCAGTACTTC CASSGDAYEQYF few . TRBJ2-7 TRBV5-1
TGTGCCAGCAGACCTACCCGGACTAGCGGGCTCTACGAGCAGTACTTC CASRPTRTSGLYEQYF . TRBD2 TRBJ2-7 TRBV27
TGCGCTAGCAGCCTGGGTGGAGGGAACTATGGCTACACCTTC CASSLGGGNYGYTF . . TRBJ1-2 TRBV5-1
TGTGCCAGCAGCATGGGACAGGGCACAGATACGCAGTATTTT CASSMGQGTDTQYF . TRBD1 TRBJ2-3 TRBV11-2
TGTGCCAGCAGCTTACGGCGGGACCCCTGGGCAGATACGCAGTATTTT CASSLRRDPWADTQYF . . TRBJ2-3 TRBV7-2
TGTGCCAGCAGCCAAGGAGAGACGGGAGGTGGGCAAGAGACCCAGTACTTC CASSQGETGGGQETQYF once TRBD2 TRBJ2-5 TRBV4-2
TGCGCCAGCAGCTTGGAAGGGGGAATTGGCTACACCTTC CASSLEGGIGYTF . . TRBJ1-2 TRBV5-1
TGTGCCTGGAGTGTATGGACAGGGAGGGATGAGCAGTTCTTC CAWSVWTGRDEQFF . . TRBJ2-1 TRBV30
TGTGCCAGCAGCCCCCCCTGGCGGGAGGTTCAAGAGACCCAGTACTTC CASSPPWREVQETQYF once TRBD2 TRBJ2-5 TRBV3-1/TRBV3-2
TGTGCCAGCCGGGACAGGCCCCACGAGCAGTACTTC CASRDRPHEQYF . TRBD1 TRBJ2-7 TRBV6-5
TGCGCCAGCAGAGGACCGACTCGGGAGACTGAAGCTTTCTTT CASRGPTRETEAFF . . TRBJ1-1 TRBV10-2
TGTGCCATCAGTGTTTCCCGGGAGGACAGCTATGGCTACACCTTC CAISVSREDSYGYTF . . TRBJ1-2 TRBV10-3
TGTGCCAGCAGCCTTCGGACAGGGATGGACATTCAGTACTTC CASSLRTGMDIQYF . TRBD1 TRBJ2-4 TRBV3-1/TRBV3-2
TGTGCCAGCAGCCAAGATTGGGGCTCGGATACGCAGTATTTT CASSQDWGSDTQYF . . TRBJ2-3 TRBV3-1/TRBV3-2